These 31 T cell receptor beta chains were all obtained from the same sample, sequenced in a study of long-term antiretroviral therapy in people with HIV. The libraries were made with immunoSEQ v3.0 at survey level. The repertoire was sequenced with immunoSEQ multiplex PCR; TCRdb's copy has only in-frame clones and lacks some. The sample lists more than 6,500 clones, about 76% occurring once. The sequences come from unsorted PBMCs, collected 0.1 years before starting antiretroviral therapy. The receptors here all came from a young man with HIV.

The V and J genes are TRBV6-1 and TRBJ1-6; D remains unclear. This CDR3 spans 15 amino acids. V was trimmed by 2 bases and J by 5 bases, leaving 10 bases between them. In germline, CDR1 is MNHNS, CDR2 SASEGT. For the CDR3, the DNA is TGTGCCAGCAGTGAACAGTCAGGCGATAATTCACCCCTCCACTTT. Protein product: CASSEQSGDNSPLHF.

The CDR3 loop reads CASTARDIQYF. The CDR3 region has the DNA TGTGCCAGCACTGCCAGGGACATTCAGTACTTC. The J gene is TRBJ2-4, the V gene TRBV6-6; a weak D match, TRBD1 (5 bases). Germline V CDR1 and CDR2: MNHNY, SVGAGI (reference sequence). This CDR3 is built from 11 residues. The V end lost 7 bases, the J end lost 8 bases, and 9 bases lay between the germline ends.

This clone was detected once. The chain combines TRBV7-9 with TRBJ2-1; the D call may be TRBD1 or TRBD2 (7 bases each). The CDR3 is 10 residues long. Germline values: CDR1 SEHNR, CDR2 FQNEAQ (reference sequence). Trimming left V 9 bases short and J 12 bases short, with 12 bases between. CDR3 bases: TGTGCCAGTCAGGGGGAGGGGCAGTTCTTC. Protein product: CASQGEGQFF.

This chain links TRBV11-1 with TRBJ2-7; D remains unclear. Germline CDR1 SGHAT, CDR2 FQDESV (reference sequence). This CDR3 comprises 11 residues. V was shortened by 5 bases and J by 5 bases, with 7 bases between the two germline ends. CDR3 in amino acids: CASSPSHEQYF. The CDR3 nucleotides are TGTGCCAGCAGCCCGTCCCACGAGCAGTACTTC.

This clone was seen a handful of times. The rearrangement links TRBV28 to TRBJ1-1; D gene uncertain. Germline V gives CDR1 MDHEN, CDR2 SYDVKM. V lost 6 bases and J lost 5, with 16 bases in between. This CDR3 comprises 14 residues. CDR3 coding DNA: TGTGCCAGCAGGTCAAAGTGGGGTAGGACTGAAGCTTTCTTT. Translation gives CASRSKWGRTEAFF.

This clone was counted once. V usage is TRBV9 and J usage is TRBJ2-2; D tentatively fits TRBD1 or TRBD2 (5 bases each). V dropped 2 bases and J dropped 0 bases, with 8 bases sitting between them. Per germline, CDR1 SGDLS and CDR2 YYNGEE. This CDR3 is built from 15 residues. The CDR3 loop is CASSVEGPNTGELFF. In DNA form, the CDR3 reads TGTGCCAGCAGCGTTGAGGGGCCGAACACCGGGGAGCTGTTTTTT.

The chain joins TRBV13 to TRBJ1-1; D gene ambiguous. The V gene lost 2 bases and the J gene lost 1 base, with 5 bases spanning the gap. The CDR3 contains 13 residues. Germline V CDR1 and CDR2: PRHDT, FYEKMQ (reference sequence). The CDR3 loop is CASSLFKNTEAFF. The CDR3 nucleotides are TGTGCCAGCAGCTTATTCAAGAACACTGAAGCTTTCTTT. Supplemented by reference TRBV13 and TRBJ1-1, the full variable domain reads AAGVIQSPRHLIKEKRETATLKCYPIPRHDTVYWYQQGPGQDPQFLISFYEKMQSDKGSIPDRFSAQQFSDYHSELNMSSLELGDSALYFCASSLFKNTEAFFGQGTRLTVV.

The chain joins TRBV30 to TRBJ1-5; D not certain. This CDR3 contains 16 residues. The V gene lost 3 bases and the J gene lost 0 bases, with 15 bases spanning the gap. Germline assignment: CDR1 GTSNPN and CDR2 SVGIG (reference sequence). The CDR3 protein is CAWSGERKYSNQPQHF. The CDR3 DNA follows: TGTGCCTGGAGCGGGGAGAGAAAGTATAGCAATCAGCCCCAGCATTTT.

The CDR3 loop reads CASSSTALSTEAFF. The CDR3 coding sequence is TGTGCCAGCAGCTCTACAGCGTTGAGCACTGAAGCTTTCTTT. The chain combines TRBV11-2 with TRBJ1-1; D is ambiguous. Germline V gene data show CDR1 as SGHAT and CDR2 as FQNNGV. The CDR3 length is 14 residues. The V and J ends lost 4 bases and 4 bases respectively, with 13 bases between them.

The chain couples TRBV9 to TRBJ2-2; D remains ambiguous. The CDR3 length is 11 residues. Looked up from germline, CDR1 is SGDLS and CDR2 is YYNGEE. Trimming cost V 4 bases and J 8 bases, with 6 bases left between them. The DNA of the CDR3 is TGTGCCAGCAGCTCCCAGGGGGAGCTGTTTTTT. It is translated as CASSSQGELFF.

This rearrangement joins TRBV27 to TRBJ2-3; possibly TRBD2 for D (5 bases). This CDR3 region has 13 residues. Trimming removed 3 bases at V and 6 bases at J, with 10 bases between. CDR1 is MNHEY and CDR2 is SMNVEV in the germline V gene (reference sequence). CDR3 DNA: TGTGCCAGCAGTTTCGGGGTTTCCGATACGCAGTATTTT. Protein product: CASSFGVSDTQYF.

Here the CDR3 reads CASSPQVGRTEAFF. CDR3 in DNA: TGTGCCAGCAGTCCCCAGGTGGGTCGAACTGAAGCTTTCTTT. The chain recombines TRBV7-9 with TRBJ1-1; no reliable D call. Germline CDR1 and CDR2: SEHNR and FQNEAQ (reference sequence). CDR3 length: 14 residues. Trimming shortened V by 6 bases and J by 5 bases, and 16 bases separated the two germline ends.

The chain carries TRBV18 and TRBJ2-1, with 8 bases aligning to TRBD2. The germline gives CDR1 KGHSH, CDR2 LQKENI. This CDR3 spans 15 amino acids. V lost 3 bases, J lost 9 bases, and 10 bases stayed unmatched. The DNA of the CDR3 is TGTGCCAGCTCACCGCAGGGCGGGGGGTTTGGTGAGCAGTTCTTC. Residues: CASSPQGGGFGEQFF.

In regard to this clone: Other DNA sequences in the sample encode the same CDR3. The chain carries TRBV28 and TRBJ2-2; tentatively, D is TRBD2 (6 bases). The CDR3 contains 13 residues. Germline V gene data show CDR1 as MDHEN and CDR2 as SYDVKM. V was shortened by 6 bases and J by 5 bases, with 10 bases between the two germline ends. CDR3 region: CASSLRGTGELFF. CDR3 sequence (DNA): TGTGCCAGCAGCCTGCGGGGAACCGGGGAGCTGTTTTTT.

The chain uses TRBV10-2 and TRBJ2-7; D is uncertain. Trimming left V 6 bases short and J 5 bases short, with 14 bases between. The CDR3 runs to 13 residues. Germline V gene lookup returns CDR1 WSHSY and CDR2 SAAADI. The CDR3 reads CASRASRVDEQYV. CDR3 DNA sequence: TGCGCCAGCAGGGCGAGCCGGGTGGACGAGCAGTACGTC.

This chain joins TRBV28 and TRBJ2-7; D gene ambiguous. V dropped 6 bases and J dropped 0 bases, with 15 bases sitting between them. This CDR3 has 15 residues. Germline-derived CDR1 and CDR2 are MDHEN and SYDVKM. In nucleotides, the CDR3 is TGTGCCAGCAGAACTACCCCGACGGTCTCCTACGAGCAGTACGTC. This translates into CASRTTPTVSYEQYV.

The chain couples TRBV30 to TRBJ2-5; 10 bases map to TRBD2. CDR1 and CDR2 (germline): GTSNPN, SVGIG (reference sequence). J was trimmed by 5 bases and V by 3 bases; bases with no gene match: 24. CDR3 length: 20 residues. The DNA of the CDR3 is TGTGCCTGGAGCGCAGGGGGGATCGGGACTAGCGCCATAAAAGGGGAGACCCAGTACTTC. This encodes CAWSAGGIGTSAIKGETQYF.

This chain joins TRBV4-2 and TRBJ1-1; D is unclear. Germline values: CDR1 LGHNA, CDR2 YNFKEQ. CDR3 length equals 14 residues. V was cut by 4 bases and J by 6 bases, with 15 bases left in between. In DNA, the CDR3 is TGTGCCAGCAGCCGGGGTTCACTGAATGCTGAAGCTTTCTTT. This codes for CASSRGSLNAEAFF.

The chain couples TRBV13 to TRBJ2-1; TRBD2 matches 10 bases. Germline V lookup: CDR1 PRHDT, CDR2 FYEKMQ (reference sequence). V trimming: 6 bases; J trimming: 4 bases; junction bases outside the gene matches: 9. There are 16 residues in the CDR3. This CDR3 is CASRRWDSGGYNEQFF. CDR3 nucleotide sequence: TGTGCCAGCAGAAGGTGGGATAGCGGGGGGTACAATGAGCAGTTCTTC.

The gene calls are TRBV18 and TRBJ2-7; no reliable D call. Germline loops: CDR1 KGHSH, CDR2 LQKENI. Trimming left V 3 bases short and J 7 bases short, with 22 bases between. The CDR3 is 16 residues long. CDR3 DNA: TGTGCCAGCTCACCCGCCTTCCCGGTACGGAAAATAGAGCAGTACTTC. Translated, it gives CASSPAFPVRKIEQYF.

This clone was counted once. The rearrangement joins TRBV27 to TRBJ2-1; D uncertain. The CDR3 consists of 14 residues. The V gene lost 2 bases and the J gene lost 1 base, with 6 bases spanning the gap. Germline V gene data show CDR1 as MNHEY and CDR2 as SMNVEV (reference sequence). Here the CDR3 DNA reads TGTGCCAGCAGTTTAGCAGGTTCCTACAATGAGCAGTTCTTC. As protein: CASSLAGSYNEQFF.

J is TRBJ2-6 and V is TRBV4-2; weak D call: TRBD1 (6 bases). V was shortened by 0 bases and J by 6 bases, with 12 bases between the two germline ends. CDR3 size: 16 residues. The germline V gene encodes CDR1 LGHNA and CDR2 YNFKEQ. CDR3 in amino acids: CASSQDYPGEANVLTF. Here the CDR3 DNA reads TGTGCCAGCAGCCAAGATTATCCAGGGGAGGCCAACGTCCTGACTTTC.

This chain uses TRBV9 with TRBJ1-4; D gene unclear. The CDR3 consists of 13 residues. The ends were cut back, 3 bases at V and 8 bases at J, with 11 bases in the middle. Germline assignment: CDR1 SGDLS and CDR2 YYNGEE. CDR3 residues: CASSARLGEKLFF. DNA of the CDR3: TGTGCCAGCAGCGCCCGCCTGGGAGAAAAACTGTTTTTT. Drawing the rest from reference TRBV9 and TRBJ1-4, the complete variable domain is DSGVTQTPKHLITATGQRVTLRCSPRSGDLSVYWYQQSLDQGLQFLIQYYNGEERAKGNILERFSAQQFPDLHSELNLSSLELGDSALYFCASSARLGEKLFFGSGTQLSVL.

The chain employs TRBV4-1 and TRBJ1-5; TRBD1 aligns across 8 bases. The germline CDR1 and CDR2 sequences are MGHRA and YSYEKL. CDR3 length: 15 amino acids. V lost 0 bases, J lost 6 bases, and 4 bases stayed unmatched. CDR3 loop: CASSQETGGFQPQHF. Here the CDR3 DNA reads TGCGCCAGCAGCCAAGAAACAGGGGGTTTTCAGCCCCAGCATTTT.

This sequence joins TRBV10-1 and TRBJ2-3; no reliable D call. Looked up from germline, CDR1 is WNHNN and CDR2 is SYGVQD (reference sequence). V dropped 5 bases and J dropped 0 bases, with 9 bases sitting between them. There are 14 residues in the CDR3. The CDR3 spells CASSSSPSTDTQYF. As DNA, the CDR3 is TGCGCCAGCAGTTCGTCGCCTAGCACAGATACGCAGTATTTT.

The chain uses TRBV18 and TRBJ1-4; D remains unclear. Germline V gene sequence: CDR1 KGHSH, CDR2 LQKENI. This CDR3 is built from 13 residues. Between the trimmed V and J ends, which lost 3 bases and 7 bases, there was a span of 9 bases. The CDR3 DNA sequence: TGTGCCAGCTCACCGGGTGAGGGTGAAAAACTGTTTTTT. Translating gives CASSPGEGEKLFF.

CDR3 residues: CASSGSSGGADTQYF. CDR3 nucleotide sequence: TGTGCCAGCAGTGGGTCTAGCGGGGGGGCAGATACGCAGTATTTT. The chain joins TRBV6-1 to TRBJ2-3; 12 bases line up with TRBD2. CDR1 MNHNS and CDR2 SASEGT come from the germline V gene. There are 15 residues in the CDR3. Trimming took 4 bases from V and 4 from J; bases not matched to a gene: 3.

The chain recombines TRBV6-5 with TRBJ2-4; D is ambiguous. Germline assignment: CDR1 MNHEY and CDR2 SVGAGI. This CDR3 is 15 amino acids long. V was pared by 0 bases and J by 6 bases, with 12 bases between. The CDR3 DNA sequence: TGTGCCAGCAGTTACTCTTGGGCGGCAGGAAACATTCAGTACTTC. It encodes CASSYSWAAGNIQYF.

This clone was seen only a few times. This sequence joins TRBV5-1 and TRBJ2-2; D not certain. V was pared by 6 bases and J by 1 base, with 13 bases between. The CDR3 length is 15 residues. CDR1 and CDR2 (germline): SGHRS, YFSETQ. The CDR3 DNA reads TGCGCCAGCACTGCGGCAGCCCTGAACACCGGGGAGCTGTTTTTT. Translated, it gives CASTAAALNTGELFF.

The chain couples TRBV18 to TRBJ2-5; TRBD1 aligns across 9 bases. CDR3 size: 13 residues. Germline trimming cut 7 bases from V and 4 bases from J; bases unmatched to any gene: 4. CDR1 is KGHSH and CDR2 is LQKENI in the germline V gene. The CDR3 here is CASFVTGGETQYF. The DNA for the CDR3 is TGTGCCAGCTTCGTGACAGGGGGAGAGACCCAGTACTTC. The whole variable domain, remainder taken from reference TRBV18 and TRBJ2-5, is NAGVMQNPRHLVRRRGQEARLRCSPMKGHSHVYWYRQLPEEGLKFMVYLQKENIIDESGMPKERFSAEFPKEGPSILRIQQVVRGDSAAYFCASFVTGGETQYFGPGTRLLVL.

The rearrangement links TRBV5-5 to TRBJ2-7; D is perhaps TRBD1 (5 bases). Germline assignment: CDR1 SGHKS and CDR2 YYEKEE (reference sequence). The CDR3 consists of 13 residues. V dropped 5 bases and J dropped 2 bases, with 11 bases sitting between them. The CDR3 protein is CASSLPDTYEQYV. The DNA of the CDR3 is TGTGCCAGCAGTTTACCGGACACCTACGAGCAGTACGTC.